The rows below give T cell receptor beta chains drawn from one sample of a study of blood T cells in healthy people across ages. Each CDR3 protein gets one entry after TCRdb re-called the 5' RACE reads with MiXCR. The sample comprises about 730,000 distinct CDR3 sequences, 35% to 45% of which are singletons, and around 20% rests with the top ten. Specimen: blood. The receptors stem from a woman aged 55-75 years in good health. CDR3s include the opening cysteine and the closing phenylalanine or tryptophan. Each record gives: J gene, D gene, CDR3 length, clone size, V gene, CDR3 DNA, CDR3 protein. The D gene is left open where the match is weak. Only some rows state a clone size, as once, few, many or a class for expanded clones.

>TRBJ2-7|.|13|.|TRBV5-1
TGCGCCAGCAGCTTGGCCAGGTTTAACGAGCAGTACTTC
CASSLARFNEQYF
>TRBJ2-7|.|12|many|TRBV6-5
TGTGCCAGCAGGACGGGAGCGGGCGAGCAGTACTTC
CASRTGAGEQYF
>TRBJ2-4|.|16|.|TRBV18
TGTGCCAGCTCACCAAATAACGGGCCCGGGGGAAACATTCAGTACTTC
CASSPNNGPGGNIQYF
>TRBJ2-3|.|15|.|TRBV7-2
TGTGCCAGCAGCGGGGGAAGTAGCAGCGGAGGTACGCAGTATTTT
CASSGGSSSGGTQYF
>TRBJ2-3|.|14|once|TRBV20-1
TGCAGTGCTAGCGGCACGGATGGGACAGATACGCAGTATTTT
CSASGTDGTDTQYF
>TRBJ1-1|TRBD1|17|few|TRBV20-1
TGCAGGGTGGGACAGGGTGCTGTAGGTCCCTTGAACACTGAAGCTTTCTTT
CRVGQGAVGPLNTEAFF
>TRBJ2-5|.|10|few|TRBV20-1
TGCAGTGCTGCCAAAGAGACCCAGTACTTC
CSAAKETQYF
>TRBJ2-7|.|14|.|TRBV9
TGTGCCAGCAGCGTTGGGCAGTATTCCTACGAGCAGTACTTC
CASSVGQYSYEQYF
>TRBJ2-1|.|15|.|TRBV13
TGTGCCAGCAGCTTACTCCCAGAAACCTACAATGAGCAGTTCTTC
CASSLLPETYNEQFF
>TRBJ2-5|.|17|many|TRBV4-3
TGCGCCAGCAGCCAAGTGTACGGGAACCTGTACCAAGAGACCCAGTACTTC
CASSQVYGNLYQETQYF
>TRBJ2-1|.|15|many|TRBV6-5
TGTGCCAGCAGTTACGAAGGGGTTGAATACAATGAGCAGTTCTTC
CASSYEGVEYNEQFF
>TRBJ2-7|TRBD1|15|.|TRBV5-1
TGCGCCAGCAGCCCGAGCCCGGGACAGGGGTACGAGCAGTACTTC
CASSPSPGQGYEQYF
>TRBJ1-2|TRBD1|18|.|TRBV28
TGTGCCAGCAGTTTACCAGGGGGTTTGGGAGACACTTCCTATGGCTACACCTTC
CASSLPGGLGDTSYGYTF
>TRBJ1-3|.|16|.|TRBV18
TGTGCCAGCTCACGCGCGACAGGTCTCTCTGGAAACACCATATATTTT
CASSRATGLSGNTIYF
>TRBJ2-7|TRBD2|14|.|TRBV20-1
TGCAGTGCTACGAGCGGGGGGGCCTACAATGAGCAGTACTTC
CSATSGGAYNEQYF
>TRBJ1-5|.|16|.|TRBV10-3
TGTGCCATCAGTGAGTCTAGTCCCTCATTCAATCAGCCCCAGCATTTT
CAISESSPSFNQPQHF
>TRBJ2-5|TRBD1|15|.|TRBV18
TGTGCCAGCTCCCCGACAGGGAATACGCCCAATGAGCAGTACTTC
CASSPTGNTPNEQYF
>TRBJ2-5|.|13|many|TRBV29-1
TGCAGCGTTGATGGGACGGTTTGGGAGACCCAGTACTTC
CSVDGTVWETQYF
>TRBJ1-1|.|14|.|TRBV6-6
TGTGCCAGCAGTTCCGGCGGGAAGAACACTGAAGCTTTCTTT
CASSSGGKNTEAFF
>TRBJ1-1|.|17|.|TRBV4-1
TGCGCCAGCAGCCAAGAAGGCGGGGGCCGGAGGGGACCCGAAGCTTTCTTT
CASSQEGGGRRGPEAFF